This entry lists 2 T cell receptor beta chains sequenced from one sample in a study of T cells in Graves' hyperthyroidism and ophthalmopathy (dated by TCRdb to between 2019 and 2020). Library preparation employed multiplex PCR. The sequencer listed for this sample is Illumina HiSeq 2000. Amplification of TCR beta CDR3 regions was carried out from RNA transcripts. The TCR CDR3 was subjected to a first round of RT-PCR using the HTBI primer set and the Qiagen OneStep RT-PCR kit. Starting from the raw public reads, TCRdb applied fastp trimming at Q25, assembled clones with MiXCR and retained in-frame beta chains. Here each entry gathers all rows of one CDR3 protein and keeps the most common genes and DNA. The sample table records hundreds of thousands of distinct CDR3 sequences; roughly 23% of these occur just once. The ten largest clones represent 45% to 55% of the sample. Sequencing was performed on blood. The receptor set was obtained from a woman between 65 and 79 years old with Graves' ophthalmopathy.

In its sample, this clonotype was seen many times. The V gene is TRBV3-1, the J gene TRBJ2-5; 9 bases align to TRBD1. The V gene end was trimmed by 2 bases and the J gene end by 9 bases; junction bases not matched to a gene: 13. The germline V gene has CDR1 LGHDT and CDR2 YNNKEL (reference sequence). CDR3 length: 16 residues. The CDR3 protein is CASSQHSKPGQGPQYF. The CDR3 DNA reads as TGTGCCAGCAGCCAACACTCCAAGCCGGGACAGGGTCCCCAGTACTTC.

This clonotype was counted between two and nine times. The rearrangement links TRBV27 to TRBJ1-2; 8 bases align to TRBD1. This CDR3 comprises 15 residues. After removal of 4 bases from V and 3 bases from J, the junction contained 7 bases not matched to a gene. Germline CDR1 and CDR2: MNHEY and SMNVEV (reference sequence). The CDR3 region has the DNA TGTGCCAGCAGTTCCGACGGGACAGGCCACTATGGCTACACCTTC. This translates into CASSSDGTGHYGYTF.